This T cell receptor (beta chain) was found in a study of T cell changes during pregnancy in multiple sclerosis (dated by TCRdb to the late 2010s). Describing the broader study: The study looked at changes in the T cell repertoire across pregnancy in women with multiple sclerosis.

Remarks on this clone: Which antigen it targets is not known. No much larger clone exists at a distance of one base, and base qualities are not known.

Looking up the germline V gene yields CDR1 SGHAT and CDR2 FQNNGV. V loses 4 bases, J loses 4 bases, and the germline ends lie 16 bases apart. Spanning cysteine to phenylalanine, the CDR3 consists of 15 amino acids. Only the CDR3 DNA is retained, 45 bases long and in frame from the first base. The library was built by means of the immunoSEQ multiplex PCR assay. TCRdb obtained this table from immuneACCESS and retained in-frame rearrangements with V and J assigned. These tables miss some clones; where compared with another copy, unresolved V genes account for less than half of the shortfall, and the remainder is unexplained. This sample is represented by 54,000 or so clones; about 94% of them were singletons. In total, the top ten clones hold 0.35% to 0.45% of the sample.

The chain links TRBV11-2 with TRBJ1-2, and possibly TRBD1, on 6 matching bases. This sequence originates from a female donor with multiple sclerosis, enrolled in a pregnancy study. The sequences come from CD4+ T cells from peripheral blood mononuclear cells, collected before pregnancy. The DNA sequence reads TGTGCCAGCAGCTCAATCGGTGGGGGCGGCTATGGCTACACCTTC. Its protein reads: CASSSIGGGGYGYTF.